This TCR beta chain was captured by sequencing in a study of cytotoxic CD8 clonotypes in ibrutinib-treated CLL. Study context: The average sample held roughly 250,000 productive templates and 91,000 or so productive rearrangements. Notes on the study in general: Clonality correlated strongly with circulating CD8+ T cells and exceeded age-matched healthy donors at baseline. Clonality went higher at ibrutinib response and then dropped back toward baseline at progression.

The CDR3 spans 15 residues. Germline V CDR1 and CDR2: SGHKS, YYEKEE (reference sequence). The J segment lost 4 bases and the V segment lost 1 base, leaving 4 bases of the junction unmatched. TCR beta library input comprised roughly 2 micrograms of genomic DNA from cryopreserved PBMCs. Concerning this clone itself: The antigen remains undetermined.

The repertoire was sequenced with immunoSEQ multiplex PCR; TCRdb's copy has only in-frame clones and lacks some. Here the sample spans about 15,000 clones, approximately 60% being singletons. This receptor was identified in a human donor with chronic lymphocytic leukemia. The chain links TRBV5-5 to TRBJ2-7; TRBD1 matches at 11 bases. The material sequenced was PBMCs, taken before ibrutinib treatment. The CDR3 reads CASSLWGQGGYEQYF. The CDR3 nucleotides are TGTGCCAGCAGCTTGTGGGGACAGGGGGGGTACGAGCAGTACTTC.